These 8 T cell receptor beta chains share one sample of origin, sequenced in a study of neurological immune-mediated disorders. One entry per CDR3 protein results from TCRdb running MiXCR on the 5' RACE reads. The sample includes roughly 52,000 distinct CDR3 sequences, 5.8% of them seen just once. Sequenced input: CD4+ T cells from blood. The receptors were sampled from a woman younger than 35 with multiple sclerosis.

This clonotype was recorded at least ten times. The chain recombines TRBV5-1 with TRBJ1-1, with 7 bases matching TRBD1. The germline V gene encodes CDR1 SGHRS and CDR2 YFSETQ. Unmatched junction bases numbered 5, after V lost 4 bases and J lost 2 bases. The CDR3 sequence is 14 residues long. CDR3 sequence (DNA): TGCGCCAGCAGCGCCCGGGACAGCAACACTGAAGCTTTCTTT. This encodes CASSARDSNTEAFF.

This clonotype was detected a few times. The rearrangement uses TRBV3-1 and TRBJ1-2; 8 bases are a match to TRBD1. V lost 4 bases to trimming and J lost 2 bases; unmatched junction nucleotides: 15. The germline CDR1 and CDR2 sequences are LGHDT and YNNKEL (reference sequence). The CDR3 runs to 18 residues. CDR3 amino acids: CASSLRNGRGPGNYGYTF. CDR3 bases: TGTGCCAGCAGCCTAAGAAATGGCAGGGGGCCTGGCAACTATGGCTACACCTTC.

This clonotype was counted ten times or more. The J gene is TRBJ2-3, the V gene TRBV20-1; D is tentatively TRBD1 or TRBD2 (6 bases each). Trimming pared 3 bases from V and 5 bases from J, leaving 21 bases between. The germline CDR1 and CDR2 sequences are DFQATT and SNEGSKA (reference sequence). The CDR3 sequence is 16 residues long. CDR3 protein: CSASPTEGGLRDTQYF. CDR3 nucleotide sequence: TGCAGTGCTAGTCCTACAGAGGGGGGCTTGCGAGATACGCAGTATTTT.

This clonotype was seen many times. The CDR3 region has the DNA TGCGCCAGCAGCTTACGAGCGACAACTGATACGCAGTATTTT. The encoded protein is CASSLRATTDTQYF. The genes are TRBV5-1 and TRBJ2-3; D gene unclear. The CDR3 is made up of 14 amino acids. Germline values: CDR1 SGHRS, CDR2 YFSETQ. Trimming cost V 2 bases and J 6 bases, with 13 bases left between them.

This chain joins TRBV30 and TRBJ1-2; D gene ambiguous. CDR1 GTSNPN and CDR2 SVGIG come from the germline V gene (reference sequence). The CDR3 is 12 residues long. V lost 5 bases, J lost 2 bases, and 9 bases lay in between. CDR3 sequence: CAWENRNYGYTF. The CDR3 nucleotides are TGTGCCTGGGAGAACAGAAACTATGGCTACACCTTC. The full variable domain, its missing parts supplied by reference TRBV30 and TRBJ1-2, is SQTIHQWPATLVQPVGSPLSLECTVEGTSNPNLYWYRQAAGRGLQLLFYSVGIGQISSEVPQNLSASRPQDRQFILSSKKLLLSDSGFYLCAWENRNYGYTFGSGTRLTVV.

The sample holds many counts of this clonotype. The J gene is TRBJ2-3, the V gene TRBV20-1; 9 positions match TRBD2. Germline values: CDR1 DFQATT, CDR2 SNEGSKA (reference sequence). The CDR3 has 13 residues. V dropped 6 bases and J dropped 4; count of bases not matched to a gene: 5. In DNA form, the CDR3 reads TGCAGTGCAGGCGGGAGGGTGGCAGATACGCAGTATTTT. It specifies CSAGGRVADTQYF.

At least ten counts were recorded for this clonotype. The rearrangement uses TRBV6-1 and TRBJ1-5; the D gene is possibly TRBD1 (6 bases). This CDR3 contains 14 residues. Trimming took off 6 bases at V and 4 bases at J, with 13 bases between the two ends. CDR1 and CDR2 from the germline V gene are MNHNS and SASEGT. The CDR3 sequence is CASSTRQANQPQHF. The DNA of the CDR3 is TGTGCCAGCAGCACCCGACAGGCGAATCAGCCCCAGCATTTT.

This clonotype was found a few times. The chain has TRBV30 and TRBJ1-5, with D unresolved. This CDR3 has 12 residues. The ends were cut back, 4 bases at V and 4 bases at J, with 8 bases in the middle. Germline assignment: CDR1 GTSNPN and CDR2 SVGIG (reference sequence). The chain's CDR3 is CAWNTPNQPQHF. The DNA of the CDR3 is TGTGCCTGGAACACACCGAATCAGCCCCAGCATTTT.